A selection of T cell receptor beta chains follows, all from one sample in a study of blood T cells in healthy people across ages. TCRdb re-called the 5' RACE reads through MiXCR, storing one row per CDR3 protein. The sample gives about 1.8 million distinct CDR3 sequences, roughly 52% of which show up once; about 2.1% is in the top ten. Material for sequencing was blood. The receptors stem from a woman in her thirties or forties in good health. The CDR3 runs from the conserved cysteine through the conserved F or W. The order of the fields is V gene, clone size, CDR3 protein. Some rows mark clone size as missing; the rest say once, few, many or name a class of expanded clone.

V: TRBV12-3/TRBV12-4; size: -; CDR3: CASSLYPSMGEAFF
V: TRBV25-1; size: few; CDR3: CASSESEAISSYNEQFF
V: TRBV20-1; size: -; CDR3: CSADNRGLRVNYGYTF
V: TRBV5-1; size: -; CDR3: CASSSTTGTGYGYTF
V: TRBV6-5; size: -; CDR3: CASSNTGTGGRETQYF
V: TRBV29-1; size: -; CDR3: CSVDRGRFSTEAFF
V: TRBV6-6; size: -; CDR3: CASRNSGTTYEQYF
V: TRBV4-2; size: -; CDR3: CASSFFKGGTGELFF
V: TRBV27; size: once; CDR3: CASSFRARGYLTDTQYF
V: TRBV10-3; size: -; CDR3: CAIGEWGIEETQYF
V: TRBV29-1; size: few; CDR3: CSVGAEPQHF
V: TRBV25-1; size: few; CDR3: CASSELGTSGGAHEQFF
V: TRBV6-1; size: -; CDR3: CASRRSGGPRDTQYF
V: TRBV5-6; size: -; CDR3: CASSLASEDMTQYF
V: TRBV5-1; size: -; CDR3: CASSLGQFSGANVLTF
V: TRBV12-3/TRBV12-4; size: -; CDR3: CASSLGGAAEKLFF
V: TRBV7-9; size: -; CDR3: CASSLTTVRDSNTEAFF
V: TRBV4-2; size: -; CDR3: CASSQTGVNTGELFF
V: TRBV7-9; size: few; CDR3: CASSHGTSYREQYF
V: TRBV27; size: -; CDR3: CASSLTGGPGYEQYF
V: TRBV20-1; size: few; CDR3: CSASSAGTSGRSSYNEQFF
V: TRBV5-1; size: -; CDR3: CASFQETYNEQFF
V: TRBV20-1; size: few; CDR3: CSVVGWDTQYF
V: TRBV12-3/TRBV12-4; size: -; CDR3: CASSWTGTNEAFF
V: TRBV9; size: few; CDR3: CASSVRLAGGPYNEQFF
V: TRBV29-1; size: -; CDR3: CSVLGQANTEAFF
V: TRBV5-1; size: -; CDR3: CASSFVGDYNEQFF
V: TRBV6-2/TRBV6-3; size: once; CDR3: CASSSGTVRNEQYF
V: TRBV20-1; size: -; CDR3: CSAISDWPQTSAQYF
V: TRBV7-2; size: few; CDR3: CASSPDYSGEQFF
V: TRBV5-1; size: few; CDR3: CASSAAVGAYNEQFF
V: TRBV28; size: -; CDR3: CASSFLRPNSAKNIQYF
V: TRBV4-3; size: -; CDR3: CASSQDINGLAGGIGNEQFF
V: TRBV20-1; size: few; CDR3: CSARAAGSSYEQYF
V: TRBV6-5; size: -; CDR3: CASSYSSRRVIAGGSTDTQYF
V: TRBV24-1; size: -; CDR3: CATSDSYGHEQFF
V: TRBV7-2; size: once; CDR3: CASSLGSGTDRWWETQYF
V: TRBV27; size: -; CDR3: CASSGAHYGYTF
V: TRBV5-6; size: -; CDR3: CASRQPGQGSYNEQFF
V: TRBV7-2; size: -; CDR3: CASSLEGVSFYEQYF
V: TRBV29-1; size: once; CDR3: CSVDRASGGAYNEQFF
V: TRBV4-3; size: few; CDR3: CASSQEVRVNEQFF
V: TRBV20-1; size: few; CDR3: CSAPRGAYEQYF
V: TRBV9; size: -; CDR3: CASSVGDRGDQPQHF
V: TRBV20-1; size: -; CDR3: CSASALQPFSTDTQYF
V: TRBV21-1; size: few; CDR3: CASSSGQNYSGIQYF
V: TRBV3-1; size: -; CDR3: CASSQDQGQGYTF
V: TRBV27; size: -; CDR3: CASSLRLAGGNFQETQYF
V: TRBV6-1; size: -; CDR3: CASSGSPGYSGANVLTF
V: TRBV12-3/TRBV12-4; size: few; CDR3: CASTKLASRTDTQYF